The present TCR beta chain was sequenced within a study of CD8 T cells in ankylosing spondylitis. TCRdb analysed the 5' RACE reads with MiXCR anew, one entry per CDR3 protein. The sample contains about 450,000 distinct CDR3 sequences, roughly 26% of which appear only once. The CDR3 is 15 amino acids. V lost 6 bases and J lost 4; bases outside the gene matches: 2. CDR1 is SGHTA and CDR2 is FQGNSA in the germline V gene. This clonotype was observed a few times. Its target is unknown. General study results and limits: Some motif variants had been reported before (in reactive arthritis synovial fluid and blood). A TCR beta motif made of fewer than ten highly homologous variants seemed typical of ankylosing spondylitis blood.

Sequencing was carried out using blood, either unsorted or a sorted T cell fraction (not recorded which). This clonotype was sampled from a male donor with ankylosing spondylitis. The J gene is TRBJ2-3, the V gene TRBV7-2; 15 positions match TRBD2. The CDR3: CASRGLAGGSDTQYF. CDR3 DNA: TGTGCCAGCAGAGGACTAGCGGGAGGGTCAGATACGCAGTATTTT.